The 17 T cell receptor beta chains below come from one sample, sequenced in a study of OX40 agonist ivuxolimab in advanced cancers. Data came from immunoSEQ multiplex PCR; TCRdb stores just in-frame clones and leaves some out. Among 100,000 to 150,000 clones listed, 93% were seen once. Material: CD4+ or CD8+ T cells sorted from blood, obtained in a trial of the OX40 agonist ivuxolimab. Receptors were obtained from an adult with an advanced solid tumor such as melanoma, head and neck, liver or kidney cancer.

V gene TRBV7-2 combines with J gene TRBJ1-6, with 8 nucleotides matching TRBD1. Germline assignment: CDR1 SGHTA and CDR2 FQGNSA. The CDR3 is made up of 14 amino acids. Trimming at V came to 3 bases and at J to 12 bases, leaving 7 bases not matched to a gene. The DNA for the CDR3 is TGTGCCAGCAGCTTGCCGGGACAGGCTGTACCCCTCCACTTT. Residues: CASSLPGQAVPLHF.

In nucleotides, the CDR3 is TGTGCCAGCGGCCAGGTTCTCTATGGCTACACCTTC. Translated: CASGQVLYGYTF. This chain links TRBV28 with TRBJ1-2; no firm D call. CDR1 is MDHEN, CDR2 SYDVKM, per germline. The CDR3 consists of 12 residues. Trimming pared 8 bases from V and 4 bases from J, leaving 11 bases between.

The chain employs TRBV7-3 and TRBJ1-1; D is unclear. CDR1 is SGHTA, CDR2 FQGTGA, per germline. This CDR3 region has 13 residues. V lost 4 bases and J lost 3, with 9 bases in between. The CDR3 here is CASSSFRDTEAFF. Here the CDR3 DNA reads TGTGCCAGCAGCTCCTTTAGGGACACTGAAGCTTTCTTT.

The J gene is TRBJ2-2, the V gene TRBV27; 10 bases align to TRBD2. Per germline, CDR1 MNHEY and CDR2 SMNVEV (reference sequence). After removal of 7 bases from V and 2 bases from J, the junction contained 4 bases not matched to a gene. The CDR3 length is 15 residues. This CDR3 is CASTQLAGNTGELFF. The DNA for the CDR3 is TGTGCCAGCACCCAACTAGCGGGAAACACCGGGGAGCTGTTTTTT.

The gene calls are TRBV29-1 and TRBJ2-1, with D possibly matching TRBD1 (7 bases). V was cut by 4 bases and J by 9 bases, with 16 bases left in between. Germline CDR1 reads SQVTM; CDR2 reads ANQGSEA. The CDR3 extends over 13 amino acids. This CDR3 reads CSVATGEVGEQFF. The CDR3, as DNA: TGCAGCGTTGCCACAGGGGAGGTGGGTGAGCAGTTCTTC.

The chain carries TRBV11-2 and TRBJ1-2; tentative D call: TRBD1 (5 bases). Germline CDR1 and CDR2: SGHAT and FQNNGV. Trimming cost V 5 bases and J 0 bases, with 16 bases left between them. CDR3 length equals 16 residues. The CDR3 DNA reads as TGTGCCAGCAGCCAGCTGGGGGGAGCAGCTAACTATGGCTACACCTTC. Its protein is CASSQLGGAANYGYTF.

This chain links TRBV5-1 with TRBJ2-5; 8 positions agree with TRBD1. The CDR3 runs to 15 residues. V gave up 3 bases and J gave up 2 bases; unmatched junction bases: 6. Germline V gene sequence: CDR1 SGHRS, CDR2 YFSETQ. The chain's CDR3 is CASSYSGTGQETQYF. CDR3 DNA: TGCGCCAGCAGCTACTCTGGGACAGGTCAAGAGACCCAGTACTTC.

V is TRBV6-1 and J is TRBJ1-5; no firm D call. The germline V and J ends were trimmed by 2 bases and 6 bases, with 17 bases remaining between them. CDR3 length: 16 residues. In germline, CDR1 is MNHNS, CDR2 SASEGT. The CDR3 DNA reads TGTGCCAGCAGTGAACTTTTGGCCGACCAAGGTCAGCCCCAGCATTTT. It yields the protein CASSELLADQGQPQHF.

The CDR3 DNA reads as TGTGCCAGCAGCCTAACCCCTAGCGGGACAGGGGGAACCGAGCAGTACTTC. It translates to CASSLTPSGTGGTEQYF. The chain carries TRBV28 and TRBJ2-7; 11 bases are a match to TRBD1. The CDR3 is made up of 17 amino acids. Germline assignment: CDR1 MDHEN and CDR2 SYDVKM. V was clipped by 6 bases and J by 6 bases; unmatched bases: 16.

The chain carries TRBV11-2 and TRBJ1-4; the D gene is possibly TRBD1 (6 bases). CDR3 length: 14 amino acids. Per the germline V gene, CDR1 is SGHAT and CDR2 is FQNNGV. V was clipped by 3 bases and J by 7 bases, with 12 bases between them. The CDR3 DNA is TGTGCCAGCAGCTTCAACAGGGCGAGTGAAAAACTGTTTTTT. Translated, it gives CASSFNRASEKLFF.

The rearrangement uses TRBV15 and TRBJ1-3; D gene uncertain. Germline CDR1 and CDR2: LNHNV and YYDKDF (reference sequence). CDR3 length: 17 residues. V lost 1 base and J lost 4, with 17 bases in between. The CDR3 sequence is CATSRGGGVPMGNTIYF. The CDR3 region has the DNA TGTGCCACCAGCAGAGGTGGAGGAGTCCCCATGGGAAACACCATATATTTT.

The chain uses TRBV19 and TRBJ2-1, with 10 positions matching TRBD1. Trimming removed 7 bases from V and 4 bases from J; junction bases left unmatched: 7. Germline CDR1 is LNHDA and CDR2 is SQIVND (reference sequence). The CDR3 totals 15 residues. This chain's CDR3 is CASNPGQGGYNEQFF. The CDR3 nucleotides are TGTGCCAGTAACCCCGGACAGGGGGGGTACAATGAGCAGTTCTTC.

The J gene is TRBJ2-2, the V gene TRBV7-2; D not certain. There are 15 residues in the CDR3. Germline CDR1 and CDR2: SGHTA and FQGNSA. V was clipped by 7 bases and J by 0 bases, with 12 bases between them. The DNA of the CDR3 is TGTGCCAGCACCCCGACGGACGCGAACACCGGGGAGCTGTTTTTT. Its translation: CASTPTDANTGELFF.

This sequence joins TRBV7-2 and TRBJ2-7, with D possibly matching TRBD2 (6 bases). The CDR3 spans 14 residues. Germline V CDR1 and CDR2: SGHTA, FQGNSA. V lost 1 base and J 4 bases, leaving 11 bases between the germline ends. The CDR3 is CASSLDREHYEQYF. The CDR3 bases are TGTGCCAGCAGCTTAGACCGGGAGCATTACGAGCAGTACTTC. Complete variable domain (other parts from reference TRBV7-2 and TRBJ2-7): GAGVSQSPSNKVTEKGKDVELRCDPISGHTALYWYRQSLGQGLEFLIYFQGNSAPDKSGLPSDRFSAERTGGSVSTLTIQRTQQEDSAVYLCASSLDREHYEQYFGPGTRLTVT.

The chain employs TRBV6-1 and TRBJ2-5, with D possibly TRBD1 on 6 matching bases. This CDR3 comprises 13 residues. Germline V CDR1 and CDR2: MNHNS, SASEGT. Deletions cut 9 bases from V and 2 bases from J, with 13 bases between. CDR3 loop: CASGQLLQETQYF. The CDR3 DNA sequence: TGTGCCAGTGGACAGCTCCTACAAGAGACCCAGTACTTC.

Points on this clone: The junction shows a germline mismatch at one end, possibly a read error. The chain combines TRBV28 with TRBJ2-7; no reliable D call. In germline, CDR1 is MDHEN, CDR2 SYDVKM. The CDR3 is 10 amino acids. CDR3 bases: TGTGCCACCTCCCTCTACGAGCAGTATTTC. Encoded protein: CATSLYEQYF.

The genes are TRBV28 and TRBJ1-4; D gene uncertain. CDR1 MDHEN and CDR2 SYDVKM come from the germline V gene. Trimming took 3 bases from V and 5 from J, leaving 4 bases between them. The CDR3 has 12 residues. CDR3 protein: CASSLRNEKLFF. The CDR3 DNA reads TGTGCCAGCAGTTTGAGGAATGAAAAACTGTTTTTT.